One and the same sample provided the 26 T cell receptor beta chains below, sequenced in a study of blood T cell repertoires in COVID-19. The assay was immunoSEQ multiplex PCR, and TCRdb's table has in-frame clones only and misses some. This sample has about 59,000 clones, with around four fifths found just once. Sequencing input: peripheral blood. Receptors originate from a woman older than 75 with acute or convalescent COVID-19.

The CDR3 loop reads CASSRATHSYNEQFF. CDR3 sequence (DNA): TGTGCCAGCAGCCGAGCGACCCACTCCTACAATGAGCAGTTCTTC. The chain is built from TRBV6-5 and TRBJ2-1; D not certain. Germline CDR1 is MNHEY and CDR2 is SVGAGI. This CDR3 region has 15 residues. Trimming removed 6 bases from V and 0 bases from J, with 12 bases in between.

In this sample, this clone turned up a few times. The chain links TRBV2 to TRBJ1-3; D is perhaps TRBD1 (5 bases). CDR3 length: 13 amino acids. V shed 5 bases and J shed 7 bases, with 12 bases lying between them. In germline, CDR1 is SNHLY, CDR2 FYNNEI. CDR3 bases: TGTGCCAGCAGTAGGGACTTAGGGAACACCATATATTTT. Protein sequence: CASSRDLGNTIYF.

The chain carries TRBV5-5 and TRBJ1-6; D gene ambiguous. This CDR3 has 14 residues. Germline V gene data show CDR1 as SGHKS and CDR2 as YYEKEE (reference sequence). Trimming removed 1 base from V and 6 bases from J, with 8 bases in between. CDR3 in DNA: TGTGCCAGCAGCTTGATGGCGGTTAATTCACCCCTCCACTTT. Translating gives CASSLMAVNSPLHF.

The gene calls are TRBV27 and TRBJ2-7; D possibly corresponds to TRBD1 (6 bases). The CDR3 has 15 amino acids. Trimming pared 4 bases from V and 0 bases from J, leaving 13 bases between. Germline lookup yields CDR1 MNHEY and CDR2 SMNVEV (reference sequence). CDR3 residues: CASSYPGQHSYEQYF. The CDR3 DNA sequence: TGTGCCAGCAGTTATCCAGGACAGCACTCCTACGAGCAGTACTTC.

The chain carries TRBV7-2 and TRBJ2-2; 8 positions agree with TRBD2. Per the germline V gene, CDR1 is SGHTA and CDR2 is FQGNSA. The CDR3 totals 16 residues. Trimming cost V 1 base and J 4 bases; bases outside gene matches: 5. CDR3 nucleotides: TGTGCCAGCAGCTTAGAGGGGACTAGGGGCACCGGGGAGCTGTTTTTT. Translated, it gives CASSLEGTRGTGELFF.

The chain joins TRBV7-9 to TRBJ2-7, with 8 bases matching TRBD2. Germline V gene data show CDR1 as SEHNR and CDR2 as FQNEAQ (reference sequence). CDR3 length: 13 amino acids. J gave up 6 bases and V 3 bases, and 4 bases lay outside the gene matches. As DNA, the CDR3 is TGTGCCAGCAGCTTGGCCGGGACTAGCGAGCAGTACTTC. This sequence encodes CASSLAGTSEQYF.

The rearrangement uses TRBV2 and TRBJ2-1; 14 bases line up with TRBD2. With V trimmed by 9 bases and J by 10 bases, 8 bases remained unmatched. Germline V lookup: CDR1 SNHLY, CDR2 FYNNEI. CDR3 size: 14 residues. The DNA for the CDR3 is TGTGCCAGGGCGGGACTAGCGGGGGTAGGGGAGCAGTTCTTC. Its translation: CARAGLAGVGEQFF. Together with reference TRBV2 and TRBJ2-1, the CDR3 gives the full variable domain: EPEVTQTPSHQVTQMGQEVILRCVPISNHLYFYWYRQILGQKVEFLVSFYNNEISEKSEIFDDQFSVERPDGSNFTLKIRSTKLEDSAMYFCARAGLAGVGEQFFGPGTRLTVL.

This chain connects TRBV7-9 to TRBJ1-5, with D perhaps matching TRBD1 (5 bases). This CDR3 is built from 14 residues. V was trimmed by 4 bases and J by 3 bases, leaving 10 bases between them. Germline V gene sequence: CDR1 SEHNR, CDR2 FQNEAQ (reference sequence). CDR3 sequence reads: CASSSLGVNQPQHF. For the CDR3, the DNA is TGTGCCAGCAGCTCCCTAGGGGTCAATCAGCCCCAGCATTTT.

The gene calls are TRBV19 and TRBJ2-5, with D possibly matching TRBD1 (5 bases). This CDR3 spans 14 amino acids. Germline assignment: CDR1 LNHDA and CDR2 SQIVND (reference sequence). V was pared by 3 bases and J by 5 bases, with 13 bases between. DNA for the CDR3: TGTGCCAGTAGTATCGGTCCACAGGCGGAGACCCAGTACTTC. Protein sequence: CASSIGPQAETQYF.

V is TRBV7-2 and J is TRBJ2-1; TRBD2 matches at 9 bases. The CDR3 extends over 19 amino acids. Germline assignment: CDR1 SGHTA and CDR2 FQGNSA. The ends lost 2 bases at V and 8 bases at J; junction bases unmatched: 19. The CDR3 nucleotides read TGTGCCAGCAGCTTATCAGGGATCTTCAGCGGGGGGCCACCCCATGAGCAGTTCTTC. It translates to CASSLSGIFSGGPPHEQFF.

The CDR3 here is CASSPNPTGSGNQPQHF. CDR3 sequence (DNA): TGCGCCAGCAGCCCCAACCCTACAGGGTCGGGCAATCAGCCCCAGCATTTT. The V call is TRBV5-1, the J call TRBJ1-5; maybe TRBD1 (6 bases). The CDR3 consists of 17 residues. V lost 4 bases to trimming and J lost 2 bases, with 19 bases between them. Germline V lookup: CDR1 SGHRS, CDR2 YFSETQ.

The genes are TRBV7-6 and TRBJ2-5, with TRBD2 matching 12 bases. Looked up from germline, CDR1 is SGHVS and CDR2 is FNYEAQ. This CDR3 spans 17 amino acids. V lost 5 bases and J lost 4; bases outside the gene matches: 11. In nucleotides, the CDR3 is TGTGCCAGCAGCCACGAATCTAGCGGGGGGGCGGGAGAGACCCAGTACTTC. Its protein product is CASSHESSGGAGETQYF.

The chain combines TRBV5-6 with TRBJ1-1; 8 positions agree with TRBD1. V lost 2 bases, J lost 4 bases, and 7 bases stayed unmatched. The CDR3 loop spans 15 amino acids. The germline CDR1 and CDR2 sequences are SGHDT and YYEEEE. CDR3 amino acids: CASSLSGGGGTEAFF. In DNA, the CDR3 is TGTGCCAGCAGCTTATCAGGGGGCGGGGGCACTGAAGCTTTCTTT.

V and J are TRBV5-1 and TRBJ1-1; D unresolved. The V end was cut by 2 bases, the J end by 5 bases, with 10 bases between. The CDR3 loop spans 13 amino acids. Germline CDR1 reads SGHRS; CDR2 reads YFSETQ. The CDR3 loop is CASSLQLITEAFF. CDR3 in DNA: TGCGCCAGCAGCTTACAGCTTATTACTGAAGCTTTCTTT.

V gene TRBV7-6 combines with J gene TRBJ2-7; the D is unclear. The CDR3 consists of 13 residues. V shed 0 bases and J shed 1 base, with 4 bases lying between them. CDR1 and CDR2 (germline): SGHVS, FNYEAQ. For the CDR3, the DNA is TGTGCCAGCAGCTTAGCACAATCCTACGAGCAGTACTTC. Amino acid sequence: CASSLAQSYEQYF.

This clone has just a few counts. The rearrangement links TRBV19 to TRBJ2-5; maybe TRBD1 (6 bases). The length of the CDR3 is 14 residues. CDR1 is LNHDA and CDR2 is SQIVND in the germline V gene (reference sequence). V lost 6 bases and J lost 5, with 16 bases in between. This chain's CDR3 is CASREQGSFETQYF. The CDR3, as DNA: TGTGCCAGTAGGGAACAGGGATCGTTCGAGACCCAGTACTTC.

The chain links TRBV5-1 to TRBJ2-3; 7 nucleotides line up with TRBD2. Germline V gene data show CDR1 as SGHRS and CDR2 as YFSETQ. This CDR3 contains 14 residues. V was clipped by 3 bases and J by 3 bases; unmatched bases: 4. In DNA form, the CDR3 reads TGCGCCAGCAGCTGGGCGGGAGCGACAGATACGCAGTATTTT. It codes for CASSWAGATDTQYF.

The V call is TRBV6-4, the J call TRBJ1-3; TRBD1 aligns across 10 bases. The CDR3 has 18 residues. Germline V gene sequence: CDR1 MRHNA, CDR2 SNTAGT. V gave up 6 bases and J gave up 0 bases; unmatched junction bases: 11. The CDR3 sequence is CASRPGQGPINSGNTIYF. In DNA form, the CDR3 reads TGTGCCAGCAGGCCGGGACAGGGGCCAATTAACTCTGGAAACACCATATATTTT.

CDR3 nucleotides: TGTGCCAGCAGCCATCAAGGGGTTACCCGCTTCTCTGAAGCTTTCTTT. It translates to CASSHQGVTRFSEAFF. V is TRBV3-1 (or the pseudogene TRBV3-2) and J is TRBJ1-1; possibly TRBD1 for D (5 bases). This CDR3 region has 16 residues. Trimming removed 3 bases from V and 6 bases from J, with 20 bases in between. Germline assignment: CDR1 LGHDT and CDR2 YNNKEL (reference sequence).

J is TRBJ1-2 and V is TRBV5-5, with a possible D match to TRBD1 (5 bases). The CDR3 has 13 residues. Germline assignment: CDR1 SGHKS and CDR2 YYEKEE (reference sequence). With 2 bases removed from V and 6 bases from J, the gap between germline ends came to 11 bases. The CDR3 DNA reads as TGTGCCAGCAGCTTCTCCGGGACTAATGGCTACACCTTC. It encodes CASSFSGTNGYTF.

The rearrangement uses TRBV18 and TRBJ2-5; TRBD2 aligns across 8 bases. V shed 2 bases and J 1 base; nucleotides not matched to a gene: 3. This CDR3 comprises 15 residues. Germline V gene lookup returns CDR1 KGHSH and CDR2 LQKENI. Here the CDR3 DNA reads TGTGCCAGCTCACCAGCGGGGGGTCTCCAAGAGACCCAGTACTTC. Encoded protein: CASSPAGGLQETQYF.

CDR3 amino acids: CASSGQGRAEAFF. CDR3 coding DNA: TGTGCCAGCAGTGGACAGGGGCGGGCTGAAGCTTTCTTT. This sequence joins TRBV12-3 or TRBV12-4 and TRBJ1-1; 9 bases are shared with TRBD1. This CDR3 is built from 13 residues. J lost 6 bases, V lost 5 bases, and 4 bases had no gene match.

The genes are TRBV5-5 and TRBJ2-7; possibly TRBD1 for D (6 bases). V lost 3 bases, J lost 6 bases, and 16 bases lay in between. The germline V gene encodes CDR1 SGHKS and CDR2 YYEKEE (reference sequence). The CDR3 has 14 amino acids. The CDR3 reads CASSSLTGWGEQYF. In DNA, the CDR3 is TGTGCCAGCAGCTCGTTGACAGGTTGGGGCGAGCAGTACTTC.

The gene calls are TRBV5-1 and TRBJ2-2, with D possibly being TRBD1 (6 bases). V shed 2 bases and J shed 5 bases, with 7 bases lying between them. This CDR3 spans 13 amino acids. Germline V lookup: CDR1 SGHRS, CDR2 YFSETQ. The CDR3 region is CASSLQGTGELFF. In nucleotides, the CDR3 is TGCGCCAGCAGCTTACAGGGTACCGGGGAGCTGTTTTTT.

The chain has TRBV2 and TRBJ2-5; the D is unclear. Germline V gene sequence: CDR1 SNHLY, CDR2 FYNNEI. Deletions cut 2 bases from V and 5 bases from J, with 3 bases between. The CDR3 spans 11 residues. The CDR3 coding sequence is TGTGCCAGCAGTGAAAGCGAGACCCAGTACTTC. Translating gives CASSESETQYF. The variable domain in full, with the rest retrieved from reference TRBV2 and TRBJ2-5, is EPEVTQTPSHQVTQMGQEVILRCVPISNHLYFYWYRQILGQKVEFLVSFYNNEISEKSEIFDDQFSVERPDGSNFTLKIRSTKLEDSAMYFCASSESETQYFGPGTRLLVL.

This chain joins TRBV4-3 and TRBJ2-3; 10 bases are shared with TRBD2. Germline CDR1 LGHNA, CDR2 YSLEER. The junction had 6 bases not matched to a gene; V was cut back by 0 bases and J by 3 bases. The CDR3 runs to 17 residues. CDR3 sequence (DNA): TGCGCCAGCAGCCAAGAAGCGGGGGGGATGATTACAGATACGCAGTATTTT. Its protein product is CASSQEAGGMITDTQYF.